This T cell receptor (beta chain) appears in the sequencing data of a study of type 1 and type 2 diabetes patients. In the study overall: Participants included type 1 and type 2 diabetes patients plus nondiabetic controls.

Peripheral blood, about 9.7 milliliters per participant, was collected. This clonotype was seen a handful of times. Its antigen is not identified. Study results and caveats: Some T1D-only expanded clones might appear in more T2D or control samples.

Genomic DNA was the PCR template. The TCR beta CDR3 region was amplified using 30 forward and 13 reverse primers. TCRdb itself ran the multiplex PCR reads through MiXCR, one entry per CDR3 protein. The sample yields fewer than 300,000 distinct CDR3 sequences, around 47% seen once. Sample: peripheral blood mononuclear cells (PBMCs). The source is a young man with type 2 diabetes.

CDR3 sequence (DNA): TGTGCCAGCAGCTTTTCACTAGCGGGGGCCTACGAGCAGTACTTC. It codes for CASSFSLAGAYEQYF. The genes are TRBV11-2 and TRBJ2-7; TRBD2 agrees at 11 bases. CDR1 and CDR2 from the germline V gene are SGHAT and FQNNGV. V lost 3 bases, J lost 2 bases, and 3 bases stayed unmatched. This CDR3 has 15 amino acids.